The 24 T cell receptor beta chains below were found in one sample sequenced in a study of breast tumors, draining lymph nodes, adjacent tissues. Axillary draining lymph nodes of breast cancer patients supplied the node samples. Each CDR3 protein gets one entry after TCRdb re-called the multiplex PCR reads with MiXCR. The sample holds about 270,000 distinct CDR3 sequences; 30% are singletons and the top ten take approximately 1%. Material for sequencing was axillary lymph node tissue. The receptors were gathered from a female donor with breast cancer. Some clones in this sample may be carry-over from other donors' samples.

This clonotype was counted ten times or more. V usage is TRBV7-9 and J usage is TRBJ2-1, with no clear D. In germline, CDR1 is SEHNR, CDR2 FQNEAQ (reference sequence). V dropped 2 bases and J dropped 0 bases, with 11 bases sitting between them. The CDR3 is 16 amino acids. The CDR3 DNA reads TGTGCCAGCAGCTTAAGGCGAGCGAACTCCTACAATGAGCAGTTCTTC. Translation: CASSLRRANSYNEQFF.

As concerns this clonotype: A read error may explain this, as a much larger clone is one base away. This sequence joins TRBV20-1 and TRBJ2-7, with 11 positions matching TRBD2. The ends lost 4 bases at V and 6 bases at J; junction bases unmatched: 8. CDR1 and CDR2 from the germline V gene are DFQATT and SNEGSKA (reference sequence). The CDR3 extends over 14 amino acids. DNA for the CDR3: TGCAGTGCTAATAGCGGGAGGGCGGAACCCGAGCAGTACTTC. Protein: CSANSGRAEPEQYF.

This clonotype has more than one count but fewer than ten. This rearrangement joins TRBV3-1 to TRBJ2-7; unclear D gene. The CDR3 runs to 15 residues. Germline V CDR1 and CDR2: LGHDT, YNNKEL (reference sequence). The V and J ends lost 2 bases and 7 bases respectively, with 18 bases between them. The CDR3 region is CASSQSPTPPIEQYF. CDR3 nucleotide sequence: TGTGCCAGCAGCCAATCCCCGACACCACCGATAGAGCAGTACTTC.

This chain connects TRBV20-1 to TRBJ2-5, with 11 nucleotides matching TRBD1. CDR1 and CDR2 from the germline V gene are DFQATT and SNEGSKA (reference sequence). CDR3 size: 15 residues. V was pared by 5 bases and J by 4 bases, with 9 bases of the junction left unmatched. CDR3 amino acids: CSAGPRTGGAETQYF. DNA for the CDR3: TGCAGTGCTGGTCCCCGGACAGGGGGCGCAGAGACCCAGTACTTC.

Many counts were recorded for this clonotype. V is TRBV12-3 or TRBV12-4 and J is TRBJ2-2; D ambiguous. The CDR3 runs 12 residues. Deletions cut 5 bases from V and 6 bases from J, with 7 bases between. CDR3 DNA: TGTGCCAGCAGTCGAAACGCCGGGGAGCTGTTTTTT. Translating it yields CASSRNAGELFF.

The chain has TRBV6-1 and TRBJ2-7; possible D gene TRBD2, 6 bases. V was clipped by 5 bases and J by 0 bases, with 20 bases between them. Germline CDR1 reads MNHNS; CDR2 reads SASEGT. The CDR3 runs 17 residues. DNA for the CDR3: TGTGCCAGCAGTCTCGCCGGACGGGAGCGGGCCTCCTACGAGCAGTACTTC. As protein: CASSLAGRERASYEQYF.

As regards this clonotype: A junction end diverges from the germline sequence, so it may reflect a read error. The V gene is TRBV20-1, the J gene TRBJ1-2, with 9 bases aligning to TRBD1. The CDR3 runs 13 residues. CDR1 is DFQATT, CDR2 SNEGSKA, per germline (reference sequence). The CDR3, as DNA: TGCGGTGCTAGGGACAGGGCCAACTATGCCTACACCTTC. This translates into CGARDRANYAYTF.

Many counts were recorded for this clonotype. This CDR3 is CASSFLTISGANVLTF. DNA for the CDR3: TGTGCCAGCAGCTTTTTAACGATCTCTGGGGCCAACGTCCTGACTTTC. V usage is TRBV5-6 and J usage is TRBJ2-6; no reliable D call. Germline CDR1 and CDR2: SGHDT and YYEEEE. The CDR3 sequence is 16 residues long. The V and J ends lost 2 bases and 0 bases respectively, with 9 bases between them.

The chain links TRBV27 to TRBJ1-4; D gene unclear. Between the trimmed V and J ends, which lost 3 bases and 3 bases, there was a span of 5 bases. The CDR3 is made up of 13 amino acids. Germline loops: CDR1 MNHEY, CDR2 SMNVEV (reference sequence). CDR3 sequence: CASSFLANEKLFF. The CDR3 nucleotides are TGTGCCAGCAGTTTTCTCGCTAATGAAAAACTGTTTTTT.

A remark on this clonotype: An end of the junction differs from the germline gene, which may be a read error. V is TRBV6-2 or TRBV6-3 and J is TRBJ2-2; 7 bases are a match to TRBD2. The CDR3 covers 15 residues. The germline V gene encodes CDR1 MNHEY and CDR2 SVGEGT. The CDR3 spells CARSPIVGGTGELFF. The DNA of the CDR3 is TGTGCCCGCAGCCCCATAGTCGGGGGGACCGGGGAGCTGTTTTTT.

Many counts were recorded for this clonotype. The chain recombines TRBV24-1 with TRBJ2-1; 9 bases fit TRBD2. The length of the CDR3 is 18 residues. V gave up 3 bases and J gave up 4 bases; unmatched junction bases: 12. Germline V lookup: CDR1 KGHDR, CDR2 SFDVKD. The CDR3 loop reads CATSDPRNSGREYNEQFF. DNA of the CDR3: TGTGCCACCAGTGATCCCCGTAATAGCGGGAGAGAATACAATGAGCAGTTCTTC.

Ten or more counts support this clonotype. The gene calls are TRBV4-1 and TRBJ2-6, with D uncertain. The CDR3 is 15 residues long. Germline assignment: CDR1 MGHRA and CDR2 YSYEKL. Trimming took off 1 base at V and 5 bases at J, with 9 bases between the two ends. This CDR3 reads CASSQGPGRANVLTF. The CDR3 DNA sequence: TGCGCCAGCAGCCAAGGACCCGGGCGGGCCAACGTCCTGACTTTC.

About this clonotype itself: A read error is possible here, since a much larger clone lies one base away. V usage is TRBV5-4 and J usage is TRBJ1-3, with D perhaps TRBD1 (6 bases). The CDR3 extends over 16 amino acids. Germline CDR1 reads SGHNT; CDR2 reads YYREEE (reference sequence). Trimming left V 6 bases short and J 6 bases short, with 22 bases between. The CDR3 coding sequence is TGTGCCAGCAACTTTGCCCCGTGGCAGGGGAAAAACACCATATATTTT. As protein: CASNFAPWQGKNTIYF.

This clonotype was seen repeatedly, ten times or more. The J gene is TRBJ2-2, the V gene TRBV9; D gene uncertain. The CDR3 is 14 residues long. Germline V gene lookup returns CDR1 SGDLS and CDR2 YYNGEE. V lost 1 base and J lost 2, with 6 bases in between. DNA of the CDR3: TGTGCCAGCAGCGTATTCAGCAACACCGGGGAGCTGTTTTTT. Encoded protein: CASSVFSNTGELFF.

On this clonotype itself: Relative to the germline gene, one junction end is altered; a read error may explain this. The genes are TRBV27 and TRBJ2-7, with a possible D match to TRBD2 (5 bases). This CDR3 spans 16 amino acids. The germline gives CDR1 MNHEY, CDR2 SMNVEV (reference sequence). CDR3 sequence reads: CASSNLQRAFSYGQYF. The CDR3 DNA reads TGTGCCAGCAGCAACCTACAGAGGGCATTTTCCTACGGGCAGTACTTC.

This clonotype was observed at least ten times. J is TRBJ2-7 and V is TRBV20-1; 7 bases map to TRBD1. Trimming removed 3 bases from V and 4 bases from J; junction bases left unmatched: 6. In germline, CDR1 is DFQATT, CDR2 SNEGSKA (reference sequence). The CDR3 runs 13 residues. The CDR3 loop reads CSARETGKYEQYF. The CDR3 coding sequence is TGCAGTGCTAGGGAGACAGGGAAATACGAGCAGTACTTC.

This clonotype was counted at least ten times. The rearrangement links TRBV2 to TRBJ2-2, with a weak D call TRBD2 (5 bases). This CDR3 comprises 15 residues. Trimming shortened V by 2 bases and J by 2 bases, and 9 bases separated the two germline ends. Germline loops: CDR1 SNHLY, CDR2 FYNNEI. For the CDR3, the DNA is TGTGCCAGCAGTGAACCCGGACTTAACACCGGGGAGCTGTTTTTT. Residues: CASSEPGLNTGELFF.

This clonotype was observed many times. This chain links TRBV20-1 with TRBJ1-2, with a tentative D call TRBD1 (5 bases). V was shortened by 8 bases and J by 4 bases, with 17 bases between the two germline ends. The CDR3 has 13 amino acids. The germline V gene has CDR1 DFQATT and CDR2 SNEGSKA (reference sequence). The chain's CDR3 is CSPRGRGTYGYTF. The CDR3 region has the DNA TGCAGTCCCCGAGGACGTGGGACCTATGGCTACACCTTC.

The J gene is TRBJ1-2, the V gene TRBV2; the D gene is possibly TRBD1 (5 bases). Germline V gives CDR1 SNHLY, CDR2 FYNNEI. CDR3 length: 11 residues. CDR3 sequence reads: CAAPGGYGYTF. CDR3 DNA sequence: TGTGCGGCCCCTGGGGGCTATGGCTACACCTTC.

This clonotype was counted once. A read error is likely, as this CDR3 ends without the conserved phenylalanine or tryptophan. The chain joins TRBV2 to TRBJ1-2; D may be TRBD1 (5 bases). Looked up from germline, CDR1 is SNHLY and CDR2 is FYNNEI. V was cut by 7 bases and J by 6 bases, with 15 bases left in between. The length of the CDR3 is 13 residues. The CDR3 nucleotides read TGTGCCAGCAAAGGGGACGGCATTCATGGCTACACCTCC. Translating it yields CASKGDGIHGYTS.

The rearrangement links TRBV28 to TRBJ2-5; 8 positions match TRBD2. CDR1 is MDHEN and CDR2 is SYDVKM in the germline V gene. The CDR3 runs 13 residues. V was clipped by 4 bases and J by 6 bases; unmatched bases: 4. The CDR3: CASSSLAGQTQYF. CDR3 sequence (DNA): TGTGCCAGCAGTTCATTAGCGGGGCAGACCCAGTACTTC.

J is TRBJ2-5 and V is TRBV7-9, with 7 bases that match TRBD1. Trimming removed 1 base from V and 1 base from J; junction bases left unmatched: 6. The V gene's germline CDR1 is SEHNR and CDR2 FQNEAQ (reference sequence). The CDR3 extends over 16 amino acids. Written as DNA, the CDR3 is TGTGCCAGCAGCTTAGGCCGAGACAGGGCCCAAGAGACCCAGTACTTC. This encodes CASSLGRDRAQETQYF.

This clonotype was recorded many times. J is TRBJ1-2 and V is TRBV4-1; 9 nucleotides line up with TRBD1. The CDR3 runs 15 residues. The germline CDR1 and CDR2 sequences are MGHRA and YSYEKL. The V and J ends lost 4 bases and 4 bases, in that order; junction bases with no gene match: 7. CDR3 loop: CASSRRTGDGYGYTF. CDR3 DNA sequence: TGCGCCAGCAGCCGCCGGACAGGGGATGGCTATGGCTACACCTTC.

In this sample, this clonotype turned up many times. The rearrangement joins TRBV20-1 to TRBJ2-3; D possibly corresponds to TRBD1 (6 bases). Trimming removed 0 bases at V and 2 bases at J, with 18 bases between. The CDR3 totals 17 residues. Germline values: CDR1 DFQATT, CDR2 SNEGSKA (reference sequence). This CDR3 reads CSARDPYRDGNTDTQYF. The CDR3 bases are TGCAGTGCTAGAGATCCGTACAGGGACGGAAACACAGATACGCAGTATTTT.